What follows is one TCR beta chain and its context. Its antigen remains unknown. The data originate from a study of shared clonotypes between healthy human individuals. Study-wide points: Even with large depth, rarefaction showed that sorted-subset sequencing was incomplete.

Into CD45RA+ naive and CD45RA-negative memory subsets, the CD4+ cells were split. Generated by immunoSEQ multiplex PCR, the TCRdb table keeps only in-frame clones and is missing some. The profile shows about 670,000 clones, more than 70% of them singletons. This sequence was found in a woman under 40 in good health. Sequenced material: memory CD4+ T cells sorted from blood. Subset: CD45RA-negative fraction.

Here the CDR3 reads CASSLDQRLYEQYF. The CDR3 DNA reads TGTGCCAGCAGTTTGGACCAAAGGCTCTACGAGCAGTACTTC. The chain is built from TRBV28 and TRBJ2-7; no firm D call. The CDR3 extends over 14 amino acids. Germline CDR1 reads MDHEN; CDR2 reads SYDVKM. V shed 3 bases and J shed 3 bases, with 12 bases lying between them.